The rows below give T cell receptor beta chains drawn from one sample of a study of blood T cells in healthy people across ages. TCRdb processed the 5' RACE reads anew with MiXCR; each CDR3 protein has one entry. The table records under 800,000 distinct CDR3 sequences, roughly 41% of them present only once. The sequenced sample was blood. The source is a woman in her sixties or seventies in good health. Both conserved end residues are part of each CDR3. Each record gives: V gene, CDR3 protein.

v_call: TRBV9
cdr3_aa: CASSREGTGELFF

v_call: TRBV20-1
cdr3_aa: CSARGDFDYEQYF

v_call: TRBV18
cdr3_aa: CASSPQTGAVYGYTF

v_call: TRBV6-5
cdr3_aa: CASSYLAGGGKTQYF

v_call: TRBV7-2
cdr3_aa: CASSLDWDTQYF

v_call: TRBV7-3
cdr3_aa: CASSSMTRGEQYF

v_call: TRBV20-1
cdr3_aa: CSAPPRAGASYEQYF

v_call: TRBV15
cdr3_aa: CATSWRTGGSDEQFF

v_call: TRBV6-5
cdr3_aa: CASSITGNNGYTF

v_call: TRBV20-1
cdr3_aa: CSAKGQYYEQYF

v_call: TRBV9
cdr3_aa: CASSVLDRGDTQYF

v_call: TRBV11-2
cdr3_aa: CASSRPGGREQFF

v_call: TRBV28
cdr3_aa: CASSYSPIYGYTF

v_call: TRBV5-1
cdr3_aa: CASSPDGTSAVQYF

v_call: TRBV6-4
cdr3_aa: CARSSTGDTQYF

v_call: TRBV5-4
cdr3_aa: CASSLDSTSYNEQFF

v_call: TRBV25-1
cdr3_aa: CASKTGGTEAFF

v_call: TRBV30
cdr3_aa: CAWSGRLSGGSAEEQFF

v_call: TRBV3-1
cdr3_aa: CASSQDRQAIYEQYF

v_call: TRBV3-1
cdr3_aa: CASSHAGPYEQYF

v_call: TRBV20-1
cdr3_aa: CSARGPDSNTGELFF

v_call: TRBV4-3
cdr3_aa: CASSQEGFGSTDTQYF

v_call: TRBV20-1
cdr3_aa: CSARDLLAVVTDTQYF

v_call: TRBV20-1
cdr3_aa: CSASDLARDRVQQYNEQYF

v_call: TRBV5-1
cdr3_aa: CASSLALKAGVGPDTQYF

v_call: TRBV2
cdr3_aa: CASSGGLTEAFF